The rows below give T cell receptor beta chains drawn from one sample of a study of T cell responses to AZD1222 COVID-19 vaccine. Sequencing used immunoSEQ multiplex PCR; TCRdb keeps in-frame clones, though not all of them. The table includes 150,000 to 200,000 clones, approximately 90% detected once. The sequences come from peripheral blood, collected on day 0 of AZD1222 vaccination. The receptors shown here come from an adult in good health. CDR3s leave out the opening cysteine and the closing phenylalanine or tryptophan. Some rows have no size entry. The others give once, few or many, or a class for an expanded clone.

TRBV7-2 - ASSLEPGPSYEQY
TRBV6-2/TRBV6-3 - ASSHEAGLSYEQY
TRBV7-2 - ASSRGRTNSPLH
TRBV7-2 once ASSIRDRGNQNEQF
TRBV4-3 once ASSQELIGLGNSPLH
TRBV19 - ASSTPGGVETQY
TRBV4-3 - ASSQDPQVTYEQY
TRBV27 - ASSEWTGLAKNIQY
TRBV7-2 - ASSLGVLTEAF
TRBV4-3 - ASSPTTDPAVTQY
TRBV5-4 - ASSFGGETQY
TRBV7-8 - ASSLRGTDGYT
TRBV28 - ASSPPSVSPLH